This TCR beta chain was documented in a study of cytomegalovirus exposure and HLA in healthy donors. Study information: About 82 million unique TCRs from HLA-typed donors were held in an early release of data. Study-wide findings and caveats: From TCR beta sequences, most subjects' HLA-A and HLA-B alleles were reportedly predicted accurately. Earlier analysis looked at TCR beta V segments, and most were productive about 87% or about 30% of the time.

For this clone: The antigen remains unidentified.

PCR employed 60 Vbeta and 13 Jbeta primers. This table comes from immunoSEQ multiplex PCR, and its TCRdb copy is limited to in-frame clones, with some not included. Altogether about 110,000 clones are present, 60% to 80% being singletons, with the ten largest covering about 0.84%. V lost 2 bases to trimming and J lost 1 base, with 8 bases between them. CDR3 length equals 14 residues. CDR1 is SGHAT, CDR2 FQNNGV, per germline. Sample: PBMCs. This chain uses TRBV11-2 with TRBJ1-1; the D gene is possibly TRBD1 (6 bases). The sequence was collected from a boy aged 5-17 years in good health and CMV-seronegative. The DNA for the CDR3 is TGTGCCAGCAGCTTAATAGGGGGGAACACTGAAGCTTTCTTT. Amino acids: CASSLIGGNTEAFF.